The next 24 T cell receptor beta chains were all read from a single sample in a study of shared clonotypes between healthy human individuals. Assay: immunoSEQ multiplex PCR; the TCRdb copy retains only in-frame clones and omits some. Here the sample spans more than 900,000 clones, about 84% being singletons. Sequenced material: memory CD4+ T cells from PBMCs. This sample's subset: CD45RA-negative fraction. The receptors were gathered from a man between 18 and 29 years old in good health. Some clones in this sample may be carry-over from other donors' samples.

The rearrangement joins TRBV11-2 to TRBJ2-7; 11 bases align to TRBD2. This CDR3 comprises 16 residues. Germline-derived CDR1 and CDR2 are SGHAT and FQNNGV. The V segment lost 4 bases and the J segment 1 base; nucleotides outside the gene matches: 6. CDR3 DNA: TGTGCCAGCAGCTCTACTAGCGGGAGAGGGTCCTACGAGCAGTACTTC. Translated, it gives CASSSTSGRGSYEQYF.

The rearrangement uses TRBV29-1 and TRBJ1-1, with D possibly TRBD1 on 5 matching bases. Germline V gene data show CDR1 as SQVTM and CDR2 as ANQGSEA. The CDR3 is 14 residues long. Trimming cost V 1 base and J 6 bases, with 15 bases left between them. This chain's CDR3 is CSVEVLGHRSEAFF. In DNA, the CDR3 is TGCAGCGTTGAAGTCCTCGGACACCGGTCTGAAGCTTTCTTT.

The chain employs TRBV29-1 and TRBJ2-2, with D perhaps given as TRBD1 or TRBD2 (5 bases each). Germline CDR1 SQVTM, CDR2 ANQGSEA. The CDR3 is made up of 14 amino acids. Trimming removed 5 bases from V and 2 bases from J, with 12 bases in between. The chain's CDR3 is CSVRDGFNTGELFF. DNA of the CDR3: TGCAGCGTTCGGGACGGATTTAACACCGGGGAGCTGTTTTTT.

The chain combines TRBV7-2 with TRBJ2-3; the match to TRBD2 covers 9 bases. The CDR3 contains 14 residues. V lost 4 bases and J lost 5; bases outside the gene matches: 4. The V gene's germline CDR1 is SGHTA and CDR2 FQGNSA. DNA of the CDR3: TGTGCCAGCAGCTCAATAGCGGGAGTAGATACGCAGTATTTT. It yields the protein CASSSIAGVDTQYF.

The chain links TRBV27 to TRBJ2-7; TRBD1 might be the D (10 bases). The CDR3 extends over 20 amino acids. V was shortened by 0 bases and J by 0 bases, with 24 bases between the two germline ends. Germline CDR1 reads MNHEY; CDR2 reads SMNVEV (reference sequence). In nucleotides, the CDR3 is TGTGCCAGCAGTTTATCCGGTGACAGGGGGCTACTAGCGGGCTCCTACGAGCAGTACTTC. This sequence encodes CASSLSGDRGLLAGSYEQYF.

Points on this clone: A read error is the likely source, as a far larger clone sits one nucleotide away. The chain joins TRBV30 to TRBJ2-5; D could derive from TRBD1 or TRBD2 (5 bases each). Germline V lookup: CDR1 GTSNPN, CDR2 SVGIG (reference sequence). This CDR3 has 13 amino acids. Trimming took 5 bases from V and 2 from J, leaving 12 bases between them. The CDR3 DNA sequence: TGTGCCTGGGGAAGGGGACGACAAGAGACCCAGTACTTC. Protein sequence: CAWGRGRQETQYF.

This sequence joins TRBV9 and TRBJ2-3, with D perhaps TRBD1 or TRBD2 (6 bases each). The germline gives CDR1 SGDLS, CDR2 YYNGEE. The CDR3 loop spans 16 amino acids. Trimming cost V 5 bases and J 2 bases, with 18 bases left between them. The CDR3 sequence is CASSPRVGGDTDTQYF. The CDR3 nucleotides read TGTGCCAGCAGTCCGCGGGTCGGGGGCGACACAGATACGCAGTATTTT.

In its sample, this clone was seen a few times. The chain employs TRBV18 and TRBJ2-5; D call uncertain. Germline CDR1 KGHSH, CDR2 LQKENI. V was shortened by 2 bases and J by 7 bases, with 14 bases between the two germline ends. CDR3 length: 14 residues. The CDR3 sequence is CASSPGPGPGTQYF. The CDR3, as DNA: TGTGCCAGCTCACCAGGGCCGGGTCCCGGGACCCAGTACTTC.

The rearrangement links TRBV11-2 to TRBJ1-2; TRBD1 matches 11 bases. Unmatched junction bases numbered 5, after V lost 4 bases and J lost 7 bases. Germline V CDR1 and CDR2: SGHAT, FQNNGV. There are 14 residues in the CDR3. The CDR3 reads CASSSPGQGGGYTF. CDR3 nucleotides: TGTGCCAGCAGCTCTCCGGGACAGGGGGGTGGCTACACCTTC.

The chain has TRBV9 and TRBJ1-4; D not certain. V shed 5 bases and J shed 8 bases, with 19 bases lying between them. Per germline, CDR1 SGDLS and CDR2 YYNGEE. The CDR3 runs 15 residues. The CDR3 DNA reads as TGTGCCAGCAGGGCCCCCCCAACCTCGGGCGAAAAACTGTTTTTT. Its translation: CASRAPPTSGEKLFF.

The chain joins TRBV21-1 to TRBJ1-3; the table's D gene call, TRBD1, was not cross checked with the DNA. TRBV21-1 is deemed a pseudogene. The CDR3 is 15 amino acids. The CDR3 loop is CASSTDRGPGNTIYF. The CDR3 region has the DNA TGTGCCAGCAGCACCGACAGGGGGCCTGGAAACACCATATATTTT.

V usage is TRBV7-3 and J usage is TRBJ2-7; TRBD1 matches at 7 bases. V trimming: 4 bases; J trimming: 7 bases; junction bases outside the gene matches: 16. Germline V gene lookup returns CDR1 SGHTA and CDR2 FQGTGA. The CDR3 is 16 residues long. CDR3 in amino acids: CASSYTSGTALREQYF. The CDR3 nucleotides read TGTGCCAGCAGCTATACTTCCGGGACAGCTCTACGGGAGCAGTACTTC. The entire variable domain, with the rest obtained from reference TRBV7-3 and TRBJ2-7, is as follows: GAGVSQTPSNKVTEKGKYVELRCDPISGHTALYWYRQSLGQGPEFLIYFQGTGAADDSGLPNDRFFAVRPEGSVSTLKIQRTERGDSAVYLCASSYTSGTALREQYFGPGTRLTVT.

The rearrangement joins TRBV30 to TRBJ2-1; 12 bases agree with TRBD2. CDR3 length: 13 residues. V trimming: 2 bases; J trimming: 10 bases; junction bases outside the gene matches: 3. CDR1 GTSNPN and CDR2 SVGIG come from the germline V gene (reference sequence). The CDR3 spells CAWSIGLAGEQFF. The CDR3 nucleotides read TGTGCCTGGAGTATCGGACTAGCGGGAGAGCAGTTCTTC. Supplemented by reference TRBV30 and TRBJ2-1, the full variable domain reads SQTIHQWPATLVQPVGSPLSLECTVEGTSNPNLYWYRQAAGRGLQLLFYSVGIGQISSEVPQNLSASRPQDRQFILSSKKLLLSDSGFYLCAWSIGLAGEQFFGPGTRLTVL.

The chain combines TRBV30 with TRBJ1-5; D is unclear. The V end was cut by 2 bases, the J end by 2 bases, with 13 bases between. CDR1 is GTSNPN and CDR2 is SVGIG in the germline V gene (reference sequence). This CDR3 has 15 residues. The CDR3 here is CAWSPPRNRNQPQHF. For the CDR3, the DNA is TGTGCCTGGAGTCCACCTCGGAACCGCAATCAGCCCCAGCATTTT.

The V call is TRBV7-2, the J call TRBJ2-2; TRBD1 aligns across 7 bases. Germline V gene data show CDR1 as SGHTA and CDR2 as FQGNSA. This CDR3 contains 15 residues. J lost 6 bases, V lost 1 base, and 5 bases had no gene match. CDR3 residues: CASSLGQGRSGELFF. CDR3 nucleotide sequence: TGTGCCAGCAGCTTAGGACAGGGCAGGTCCGGGGAGCTGTTTTTT.

The chain is built from TRBV28 and TRBJ2-7, with no clear D. This CDR3 region has 13 residues. Trimming removed 2 bases from V and 5 bases from J, with 10 bases in between. Germline loops: CDR1 MDHEN, CDR2 SYDVKM. The CDR3 loop is CASSLGRPNEQYF. The CDR3 DNA follows: TGTGCCAGCAGTTTAGGGCGGCCAAACGAGCAGTACTTC.

For this clone: One junction end does not reproduce the germline sequence, and a read error may be involved. The chain combines TRBV2 with TRBJ1-5; the D is unclear. The CDR3 covers 15 residues. Germline CDR1 is SNHLY and CDR2 is FYNNEI. The CDR3 spells CTSSVLELSNQPQHF. The CDR3 DNA sequence: TGTACCAGCAGTGTCTTAGAACTTAGCAATCAGCCCCAGCATTTT.

The chain links TRBV2 to TRBJ1-5; D may be TRBD1 (6 bases). V shed 6 bases and J shed 7 bases, with 16 bases lying between them. Germline V gene lookup returns CDR1 SNHLY and CDR2 FYNNEI. The CDR3 is 14 residues long. This CDR3 is CASRWEGEKQPQHF. The CDR3 DNA is TGTGCCAGCAGGTGGGAGGGGGAGAAGCAGCCCCAGCATTTT.

J is TRBJ1-4 and V is TRBV19; the D gene is possibly TRBD1 (6 bases). V was clipped by 7 bases and J by 0 bases, with 12 bases between them. Germline CDR1 is LNHDA and CDR2 is SQIVND (reference sequence). There are 15 residues in the CDR3. This CDR3 reads CASTPGDATNEKLFF. CDR3 in DNA: TGTGCCAGTACGCCAGGGGATGCAACTAATGAAAAACTGTTTTTT.

This rearrangement joins TRBV19 to TRBJ1-2; TRBD1 is a possible D gene (6 bases). In germline, CDR1 is LNHDA, CDR2 SQIVND (reference sequence). CDR3 length: 14 amino acids. Deletions cut 3 bases from V and 6 bases from J, with 14 bases between. The CDR3 DNA reads as TGTGCCAGTAGTATCGTTCCAGGGGACCATGGCTACACCTTC. This encodes CASSIVPGDHGYTF.

This chain joins TRBV5-1 and TRBJ2-5; possibly TRBD2 for D (5 bases). Germline CDR1 and CDR2: SGHRS and YFSETQ. The CDR3 has 12 amino acids. Trimming took off 5 bases at V and 3 bases at J, with 8 bases between the two ends. The CDR3 DNA is TGCGCCAGCAGTAGAGGGAAAGAGACCCAGTACTTC. It specifies CASSRGKETQYF.

As concerns this clone: A far larger clone is one nucleotide away, so this likely arose from a read error. CDR3 sequence reads: CASTLGQGGNQPRHF. Written as DNA, the CDR3 is TGTGCCAGCACCCTAGGACAGGGGGGCAATCAGCCCCGGCATTTT. V and J are TRBV6-1 and TRBJ1-5, with 10 bases lining up with TRBD1. Looked up from germline, CDR1 is MNHNS and CDR2 is SASEGT. The CDR3 runs 15 residues.

The chain combines TRBV6-5 with TRBJ1-1; TRBD1 is a possible D gene (6 bases). Trimming pared 6 bases from V and 0 bases from J, leaving 11 bases between. The CDR3 spans 14 residues. The germline V gene has CDR1 MNHEY and CDR2 SVGAGI. The CDR3: CASRTGQLNTEAFF. The CDR3, as DNA: TGTGCCAGCAGGACCGGACAGCTGAACACTGAAGCTTTCTTT.

The chain combines TRBV28 with TRBJ1-5, with 7 positions matching TRBD1. V shed 6 bases and J 6 bases; nucleotides not matched to a gene: 8. The CDR3 sequence is 14 residues long. Germline-derived CDR1 and CDR2 are MDHEN and SYDVKM. CDR3 in amino acids: CASSLGGWGQPQHF. In DNA form, the CDR3 reads TGTGCCAGCAGCCTAGGGGGCTGGGGTCAGCCCCAGCATTTT.